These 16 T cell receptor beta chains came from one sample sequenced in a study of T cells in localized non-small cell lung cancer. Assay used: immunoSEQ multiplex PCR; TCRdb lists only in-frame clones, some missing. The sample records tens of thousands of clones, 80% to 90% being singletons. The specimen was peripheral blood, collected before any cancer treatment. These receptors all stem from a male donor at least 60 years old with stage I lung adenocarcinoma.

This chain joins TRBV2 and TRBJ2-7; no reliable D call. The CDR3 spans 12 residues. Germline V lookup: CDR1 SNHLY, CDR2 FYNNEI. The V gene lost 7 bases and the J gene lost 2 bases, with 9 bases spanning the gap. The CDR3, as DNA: TGTGCCAGCACCAATAAGCCCTACGAGCAGTACTTC. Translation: CASTNKPYEQYF.

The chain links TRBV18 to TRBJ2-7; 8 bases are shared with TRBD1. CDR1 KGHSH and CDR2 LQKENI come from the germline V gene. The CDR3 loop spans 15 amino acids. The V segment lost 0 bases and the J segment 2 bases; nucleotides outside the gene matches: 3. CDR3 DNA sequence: TGTGCCAGCTCACCACCGGGACAGGAACCCTACGAGCAGTACTTC. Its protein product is CASSPPGQEPYEQYF.

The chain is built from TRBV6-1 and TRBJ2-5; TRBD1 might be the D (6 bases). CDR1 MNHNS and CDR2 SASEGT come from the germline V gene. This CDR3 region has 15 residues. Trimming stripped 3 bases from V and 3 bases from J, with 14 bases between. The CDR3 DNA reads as TGTGCCAGCAGTGACCGCGTTGAGGGGGAAGAGACCCAGTACTTC. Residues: CASSDRVEGEETQYF.

CDR3 in DNA: TGTGCCAGCAGCCTCAAGGCGGGGGGGGGCCTGATCACAGATACGCAGTATTTT. Translation gives CASSLKAGGGLITDTQYF. J is TRBJ2-3 and V is TRBV4-2; 9 nucleotides line up with TRBD2. The CDR3 has 18 residues. V lost 4 bases to trimming and J lost 2 bases; unmatched junction nucleotides: 13. Germline values: CDR1 LGHNA, CDR2 YNFKEQ.

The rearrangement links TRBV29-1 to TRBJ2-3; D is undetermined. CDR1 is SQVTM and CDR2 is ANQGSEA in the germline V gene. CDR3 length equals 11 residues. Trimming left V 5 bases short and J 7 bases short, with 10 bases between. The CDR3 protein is CSVFHSNTQYF. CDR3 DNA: TGCAGCGTTTTTCACTCCAATACGCAGTATTTT.

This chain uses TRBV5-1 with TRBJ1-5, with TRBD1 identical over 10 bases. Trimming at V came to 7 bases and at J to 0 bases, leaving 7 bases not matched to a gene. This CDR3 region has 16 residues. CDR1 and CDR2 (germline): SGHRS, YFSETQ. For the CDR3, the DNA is TGCGCCAGCGGCCGGGACAGGGGTTATAGCAATCAGCCCCAGCATTTT. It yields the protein CASGRDRGYSNQPQHF.

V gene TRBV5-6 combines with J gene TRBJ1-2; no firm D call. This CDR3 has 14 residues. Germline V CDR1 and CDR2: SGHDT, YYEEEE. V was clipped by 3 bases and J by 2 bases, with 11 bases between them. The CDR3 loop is CASSSPSQNYGYTF. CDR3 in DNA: TGTGCCAGCAGCTCGCCTTCCCAGAACTATGGCTACACCTTC.

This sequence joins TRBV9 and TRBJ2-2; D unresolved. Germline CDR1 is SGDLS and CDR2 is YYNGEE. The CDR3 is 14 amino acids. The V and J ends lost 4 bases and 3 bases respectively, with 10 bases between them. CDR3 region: CASSTTWYTGELFF. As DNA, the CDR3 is TGTGCCAGCAGCACCACTTGGTACACCGGGGAGCTGTTTTTT.

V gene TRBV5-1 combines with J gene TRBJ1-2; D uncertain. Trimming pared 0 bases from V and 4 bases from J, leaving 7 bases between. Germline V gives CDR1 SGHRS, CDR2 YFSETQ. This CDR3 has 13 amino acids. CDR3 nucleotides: TGCGCCAGCAGCTTGGCCCTTACCTATGGCTACACCTTC. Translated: CASSLALTYGYTF.

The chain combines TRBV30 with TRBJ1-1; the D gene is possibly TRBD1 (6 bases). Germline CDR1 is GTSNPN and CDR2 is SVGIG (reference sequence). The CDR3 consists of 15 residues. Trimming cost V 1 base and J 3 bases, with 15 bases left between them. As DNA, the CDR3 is TGTGCCTGGAGTGCCCTATTCGGGGGGCACACTGAAGCTTTCTTT. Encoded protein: CAWSALFGGHTEAFF.

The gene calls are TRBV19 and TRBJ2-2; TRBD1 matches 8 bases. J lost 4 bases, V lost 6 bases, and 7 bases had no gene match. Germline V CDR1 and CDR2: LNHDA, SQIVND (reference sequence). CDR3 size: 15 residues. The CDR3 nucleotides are TGTGCCAGTAGCACAGGACAGGGAGGCACCGGGGAGCTGTTTTTT. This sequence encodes CASSTGQGGTGELFF.

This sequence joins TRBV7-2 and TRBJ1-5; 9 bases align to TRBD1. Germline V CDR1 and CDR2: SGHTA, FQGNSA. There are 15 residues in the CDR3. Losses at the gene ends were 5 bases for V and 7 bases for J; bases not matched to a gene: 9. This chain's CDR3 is CASSLQGQGIQPQHF. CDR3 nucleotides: TGTGCCAGCAGCCTTCAAGGACAGGGGATCCAGCCCCAGCATTTT.

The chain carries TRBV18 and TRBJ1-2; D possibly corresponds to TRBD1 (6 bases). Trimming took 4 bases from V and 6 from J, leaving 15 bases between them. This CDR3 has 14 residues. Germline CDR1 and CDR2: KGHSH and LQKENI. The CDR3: CASSQGGVEDGYTF. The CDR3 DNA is TGTGCCAGCTCACAGGGGGGGGTCGAGGATGGCTACACCTTC.

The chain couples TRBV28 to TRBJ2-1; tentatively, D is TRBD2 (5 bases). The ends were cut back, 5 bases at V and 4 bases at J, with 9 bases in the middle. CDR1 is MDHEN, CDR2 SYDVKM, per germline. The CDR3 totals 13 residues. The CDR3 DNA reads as TGTGCCAGCAGTCGGACTGGATACAATGAGCAGTTCTTC. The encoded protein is CASSRTGYNEQFF.

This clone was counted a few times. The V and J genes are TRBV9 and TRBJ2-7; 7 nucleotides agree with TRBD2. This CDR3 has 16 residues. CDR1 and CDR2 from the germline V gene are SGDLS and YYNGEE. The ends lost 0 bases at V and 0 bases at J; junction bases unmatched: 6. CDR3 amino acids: CASSVGPGGGSYEQYF. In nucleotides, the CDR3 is TGTGCCAGCAGCGTAGGGCCCGGCGGGGGCTCCTACGAGCAGTACTTC.

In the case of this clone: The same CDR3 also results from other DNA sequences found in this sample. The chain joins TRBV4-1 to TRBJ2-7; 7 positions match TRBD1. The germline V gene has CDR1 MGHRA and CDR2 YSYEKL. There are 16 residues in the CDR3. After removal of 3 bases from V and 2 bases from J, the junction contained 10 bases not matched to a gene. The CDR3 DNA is TGCGCCAGCAGCCAGGGATCTGACAGGGTCACCTACGAGCAGTACTTC. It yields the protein CASSQGSDRVTYEQYF.